This TCR beta chain was recovered during a study of blood T cell repertoires in COVID-19 (dated by TCRdb to 2018 to 2020). Study-level background: Samples from collaborators originated in the United States, Italy and Spain and spanned both the acute and convalescent phases of COVID-19. The samples were drawn from two sources: the first 160 participants of the ongoing ImmuneRACE study, and 1,000 to 1,500 subjects contributed by 6 global collaborators. The prospective study material was composed of cDNA or gDNA derived from T cells, B-cell-depleted T cells, or PBMCs. Sample metadata almost always included a de-identified subject ID, COVID-19 status, age in years and sex. A freely available public database, intended as a resource for researchers studying the immune response to SARS-CoV-2, is where the repertoires were released. Where available, HLA class I and class II types were taken from metadata supplied by the sample provider and were not determined by assay-based typing. Deeply sampled blood TCRbeta repertoires from subjects exposed to, actively infected with, or recovered from COVID-19 were included in the dataset. Summary of the overall study and its limitations: The quantity of clinical and demographic metadata differed by source and by participant and was supplied without curation.

In Seattle, one collaborating source enrolled patients while the infection was active and tracked those patients longitudinally over the course of disease. The collaborating institutions used their own protocols to collect whole blood in K2EDTA tubes. For TCRbeta analysis, collaborators shipped samples in one of three forms: frozen whole blood, isolated PBMCs, or DNA extracted from either of those sample types. The germline V gene (reference sequence) specifies LNHDA as CDR1 and SQIVND as CDR2. The junction shows trimming of 3 bases on V and 3 bases on J, plus 17 bases between the germline ends. Measured from the cysteine to the phenylalanine, the CDR3 is 16 residues long. CDR3 DNA is the only sequence kept; it has 48 bases, read in frame from the first base. TCRbeta CDR3 regions were amplified from genomic DNA by means of the immunoSEQ Assay, a bias-controlled multiplex PCR. The published analysis was carried out like this. The number of nucleated cells in each sample was estimated by amplification of reference gene primers within the assay. To quantify the absolute abundance of each unique TCRbeta CDR3 rearrangement, sequence reads were collapsed and filtered. For each sample, productive Simpson clonality was calculated as the square root of Simpson's diversity index over productive rearrangements. Entries here come from immuneACCESS through TCRdb and include only in-frame sequences with V and J called. Some clones fail to appear in such tables; in the studies checked, an unresolved V gene covers under half of the shortfall, and the cause of the remainder is unknown. D and trimming were read from the DNA, whereas the V and J calls and clone size are those reported in that table. This sample comprises a few hundred thousand clones, more than 70% of them detected only once. Less than 3.5% of the sample lies in the top ten.

About this clone itself: This receptor's antigen is unknown. The record has no base qualities; no much larger clone is one base away.

Sequencing was carried out using peripheral blood. The sequence came from a woman in her twenties or thirties with COVID-19, enrolled during active disease. The chain joins TRBV19 to TRBJ1-1; TRBD1 might be the D gene, on 6 matching bases. The CDR3 corresponds to CASSIRGIGEDTEAFF. The DNA reads TGTGCCAGTAGTATCAGGGGAATCGGGGAAGACACTGAAGCTTTCTTT.